This T cell receptor (beta chain) was sequenced for a study of shared clonotypes between healthy human individuals. Overall study findings and caveats: Researchers sampled only blood; tissue repertoires likely differ.

Germline V gene lookup returns CDR1 MDHEN and CDR2 SYDVKM. The CDR3 has 16 residues. The V and J ends lost 2 bases and 0 bases respectively, with 11 bases between them. Sequenced by immunoSEQ multiplex PCR; TCRdb stores in-frame clones only, minus some. Counted here are around 2.1 million clones, under 95% occurring once; the ten biggest clones make up 1.7%. Comments on this clone: The antigen is undetermined.

CD45RO negativity and positive selection for CCR7 defined naive CD8 cells, a population that excluded terminally differentiated effector memory CD45RA+ cells. The receptor was derived from a man between 18 and 29 years old in good health. Some clones in this sample may be carry-over from other donors' samples. This chain joins TRBV28 and TRBJ1-5; tentatively, D is TRBD1 (5 bases). Material for sequencing was naive CD8+ T cells from PBMCs. CDR3 nucleotide sequence: TGTGCCAGCAGTTTACCCCCAGGGTATAGCAATCAGCCCCAGCATTTT. This gives the protein CASSLPPGYSNQPQHF.